What follows is one T cell receptor beta chain and its context. As yet, its antigen is unknown. Germline lookup yields CDR1 MNHEY and CDR2 SMNVEV (reference sequence). CDR3 length: 16 amino acids. Trimming cost V 6 bases and J 0 bases; bases outside gene matches: 4. This entry belongs to a study of cytomegalovirus exposure and HLA in healthy donors. General study points: It was reported that TCR beta sequences correctly inferred the HLA-A and HLA-B alleles for most subjects. TRBV6-2, TRBV6-3 and some other V segments were excluded as indistinguishable. The study listed roughly 160 cytomegalovirus-associated TCR beta chains.

Primers for the PCR totalled 60 Vbeta and 13 Jbeta. TCRdb's copy holds only in-frame clones and misses some; the assay was immunoSEQ multiplex PCR. The table shows about 73,000 clones, with 75% occurring only once. This receptor was taken from a man aged 65 to 79 in good health and CMV-seronegative. The sample was PBMCs. This chain links TRBV27 with TRBJ2-1; 11 positions match TRBD2. CDR3 amino acids: CASSHTSGSSYNEQFF. As DNA, the CDR3 is TGTGCCAGCAGCCATACTAGCGGGAGCTCCTACAATGAGCAGTTCTTC.